This T cell receptor (beta chain) was retrieved from a study of CD8 T cells in ankylosing spondylitis (dated by TCRdb to the late 2010s). Broadly, across the study: The study profiled T cell receptor beta repertoires in healthy donors and ankylosing spondylitis patients to find disease-linked TCR variants. The full study cohort comprised 25 ankylosing spondylitis patients and about 110 healthy donors. Peripheral blood was sampled, and synovial fluid was also collected from ankylosing spondylitis patients.

CDR1 SGHRS and CDR2 YFSETQ were looked up in the germline V gene. The CDR3 runs 14 residues from the cysteine to the phenylalanine. Of all the DNA, just the CDR3 is kept, 42 bases in frame from base 1. The paper as a whole reports these results and caveats: A TCR beta motif of 8 or 9 highly homologous amino acid variants appeared characteristic of blood from ankylosing spondylitis patients. In peripheral blood, the disease-linked clones were found at relatively low frequencies and had a CD8+ phenotype. Some motif variants had previously been reported in the synovial fluid and blood of reactive arthritis patients, which suggests shared mechanisms of disease initiation. The disease-linked clones were reported as significantly enriched in matched synovial fluid samples from ankylosing spondylitis patients.

Worth noting for this clonotype: Its antigen is not yet known. A much larger clone differs by one base, so this may be a read error.

Sequencing instrument: Illumina HiSeq 2500. TCR beta libraries were prepared by quantitative 5'-RACE with molecular barcodes. Under the source paper's analysis protocol: A new computational method based on a probabilistic model of VDJ rearrangement was used to identify disease-linked TCR variants. TCRdb reran the public reads through fastp at Q25 and MiXCR, keeping productive beta chains. Identical CDR3 protein sequences are pooled into one entry, listed with their most common genes and DNA. These V and J calls originate from TCRdb's pipeline instead of the authors' own analysis. Across this sample there are around 180,000 distinct CDR3 sequences, with 10% to 15% seen only once. The top ten hold approximately 10% of the sample.

Material for sequencing was blood, either unsorted or a sorted T cell fraction (not recorded which). This receptor was taken from a female donor with ankylosing spondylitis or in good health (not recorded which). In this chain, TRBV5-1 is recombined with TRBJ2-5, with an unclear D gene assignment. The DNA reads as follows: TGCGCCAGCAGCACACCGGGTTCCATAGTGACCCAGCACTTC. The resulting protein is CASSTPGSIVTQHF.